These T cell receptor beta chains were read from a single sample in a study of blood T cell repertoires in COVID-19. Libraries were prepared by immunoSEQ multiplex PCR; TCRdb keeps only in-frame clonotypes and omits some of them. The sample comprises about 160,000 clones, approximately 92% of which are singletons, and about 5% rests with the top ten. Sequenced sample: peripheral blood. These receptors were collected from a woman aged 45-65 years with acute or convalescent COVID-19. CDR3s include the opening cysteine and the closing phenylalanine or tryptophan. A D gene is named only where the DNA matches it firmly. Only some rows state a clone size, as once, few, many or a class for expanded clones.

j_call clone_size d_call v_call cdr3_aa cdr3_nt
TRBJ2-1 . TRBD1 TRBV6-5 CASFRDRGRNEQFF TGTGCCAGTTTCCGGGACAGGGGGCGCAATGAGCAGTTCTTC
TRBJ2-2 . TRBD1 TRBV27 CASSFKDRPPQNTGELFF TGTGCCAGCAGTTTTAAGGACAGGCCTCCTCAAAACACCGGGGAGCTGTTTTTT
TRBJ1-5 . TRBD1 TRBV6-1 CASSVGTVYSNQPQHF TGTGCCAGCAGTGTCGGGACAGTCTATAGCAATCAGCCCCAGCATTTT
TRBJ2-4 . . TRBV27 CASSAGNEDIQYF TGTGCCAGCAGCGCCGGTAATGAGGACATTCAGTACTTC
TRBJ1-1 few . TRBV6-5 CASSYPSAGDTEAFF TGTGCCAGCAGTTACCCCTCGGCGGGGGACACTGAAGCTTTCTTT
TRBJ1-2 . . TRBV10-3 CAISESRVDNYGYTF TGTGCCATCAGTGAGTCCAGGGTAGACAACTATGGCTACACCTTC
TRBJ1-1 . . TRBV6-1 CASSEGVTEAFF TGTGCCAGCAGTGAAGGAGTCACTGAAGCTTTCTTT
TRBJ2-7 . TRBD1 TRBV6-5 CASRTGTATYEQYF TGTGCCAGCAGGACCGGGACAGCCACCTACGAGCAGTACTTC
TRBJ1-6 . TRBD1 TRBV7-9 CASRQGMDSPLHF TGTGCCAGTAGACAGGGTATGGATTCACCCCTCCACTTT
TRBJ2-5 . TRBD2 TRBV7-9 CASSLEAGGLATQYF TGTGCCAGCAGCTTAGAAGCGGGAGGGTTAGCGACCCAGTACTTC
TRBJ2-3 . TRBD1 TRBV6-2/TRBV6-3 CASSYGQATDTQYF TGTGCCAGCAGTTACGGACAGGCCACAGATACGCAGTATTTT
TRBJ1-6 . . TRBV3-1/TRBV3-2 CASSQQENSPLHF TGTGCCAGCAGCCAACAAGAGAATTCACCCCTCCACTTT
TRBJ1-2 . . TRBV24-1 CATSDLAGNYGYTF TGTGCCACCAGTGATTTGGCAGGGAACTATGGCTACACCTTC
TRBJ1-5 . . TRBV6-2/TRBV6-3 CASSYSMEQFNQPQHF TGTGCCAGCAGTTACTCGATGGAACAGTTCAATCAGCCCCAGCATTTT
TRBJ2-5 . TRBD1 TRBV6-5 CASRFRGTGKETQYF TGTGCCAGCAGGTTCCGAGGGACAGGGAAAGAGACCCAGTACTTC
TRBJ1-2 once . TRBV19 CASTTRGYGYTF TGTGCCAGTACTACTCGGGGCTATGGCTACACCTTC
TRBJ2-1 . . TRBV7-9 CASSSRLGGGSYNEQFF TGTGCCAGCAGCTCCCGACTAGGAGGAGGCTCCTACAATGAGCAGTTCTTC
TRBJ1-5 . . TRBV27 CASSLVLVSNQPQHF TGTGCCAGCAGTCTAGTCCTAGTTAGCAATCAGCCCCAGCATTTT
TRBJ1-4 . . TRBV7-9 CASSLDRVANEKLFF TGTGCCAGCAGCTTAGACAGGGTAGCTAATGAAAAACTGTTTTTT
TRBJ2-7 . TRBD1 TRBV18 CASSPTPGQGTTGEQYF TGTGCCAGCTCACCCACTCCGGGACAGGGTACTACGGGGGAGCAGTACTTC
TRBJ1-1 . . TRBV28 CASSLPGLTNTEAFF TGTGCCAGCAGTTTGCCGGGACTTACGAACACTGAAGCTTTCTTT
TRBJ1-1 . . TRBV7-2 CASRDAGANTEAFF TGTGCCAGCAGGGATGCGGGGGCGAACACTGAAGCTTTCTTT
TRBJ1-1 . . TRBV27 CASKPGERNTEAFF TGTGCCAGCAAACCCGGGGAGAGGAACACTGAAGCTTTCTTT
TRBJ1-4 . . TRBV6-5 CASSYSGTQNEKLFF TGTGCCAGCAGCTACTCCGGGACTCAGAATGAAAAACTGTTTTTT
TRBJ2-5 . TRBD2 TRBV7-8 CASSPYTSGKETQYF TGTGCCAGCAGTCCTTATACTAGCGGAAAAGAGACCCAGTACTTC
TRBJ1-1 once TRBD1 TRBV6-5 CASKAGGNTEAFF TGTGCCAGCAAGGCAGGGGGGAACACTGAAGCTTTCTTT
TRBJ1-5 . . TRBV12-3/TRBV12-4 CASSRQAGQPQHF TGTGCCAGCAGTAGACAGGCTGGACAGCCCCAGCATTTT
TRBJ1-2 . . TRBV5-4 CASSLSLNYGYTF TGTGCCAGCAGCTTAAGCTTAAACTATGGCTACACCTTC
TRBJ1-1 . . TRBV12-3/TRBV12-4 CASGSGMNTEAFF TGTGCCAGCGGCTCGGGAATGAACACTGAAGCTTTCTTT
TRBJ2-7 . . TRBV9 CASSVSPLRGEQYF TGTGCCAGCAGCGTTTCCCCCCTGCGAGGCGAGCAGTACTTC
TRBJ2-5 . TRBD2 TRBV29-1 CSVIKGSGGLQETQYF TGCAGCGTTATAAAAGGTAGCGGGGGGTTACAAGAGACCCAGTACTTC